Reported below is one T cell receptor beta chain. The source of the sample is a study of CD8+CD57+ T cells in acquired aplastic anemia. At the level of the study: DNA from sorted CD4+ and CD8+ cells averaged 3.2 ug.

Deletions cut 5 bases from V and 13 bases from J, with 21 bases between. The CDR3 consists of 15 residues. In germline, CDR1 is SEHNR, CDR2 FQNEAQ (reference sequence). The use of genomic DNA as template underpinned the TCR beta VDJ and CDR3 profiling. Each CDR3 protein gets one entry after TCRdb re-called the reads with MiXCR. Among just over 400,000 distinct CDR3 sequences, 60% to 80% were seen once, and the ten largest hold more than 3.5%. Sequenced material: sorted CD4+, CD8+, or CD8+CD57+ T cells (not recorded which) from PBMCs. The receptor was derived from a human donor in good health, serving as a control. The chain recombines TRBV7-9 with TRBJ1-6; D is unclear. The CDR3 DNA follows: TGTGCCAGCAGCCTGCTCAGGCGGAGGGATTATCCCCTCCACTTT. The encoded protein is CASSLLRRRDYPLHF. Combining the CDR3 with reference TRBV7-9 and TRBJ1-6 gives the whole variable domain DTGVSQNPRHKITKRGQNVTFRCDPISEHNRLYWYRQTLGQGPEFLTYFQNEAQLEKSRLLSDRFSAERPKGSFSTLEIQRTEQGDSAMYLCASSLLRRRDYPLHFGNGTRLTVT.